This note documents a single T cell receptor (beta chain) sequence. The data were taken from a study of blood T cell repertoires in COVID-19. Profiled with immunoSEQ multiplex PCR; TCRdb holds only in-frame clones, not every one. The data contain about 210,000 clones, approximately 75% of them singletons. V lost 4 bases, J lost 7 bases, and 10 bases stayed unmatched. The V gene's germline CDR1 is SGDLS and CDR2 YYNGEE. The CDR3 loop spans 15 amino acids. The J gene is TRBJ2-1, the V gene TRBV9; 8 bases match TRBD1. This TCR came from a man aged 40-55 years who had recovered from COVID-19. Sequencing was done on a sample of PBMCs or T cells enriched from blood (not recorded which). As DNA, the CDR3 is TGTGCCAGCAGCCAGAGGGCAGGGGGCCCTAATGAGCAGTTCTTC. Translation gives CASSQRAGGPNEQFF. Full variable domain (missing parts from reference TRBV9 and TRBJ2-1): DSGVTQTPKHLITATGQRVTLRCSPRSGDLSVYWYQQSLDQGLQFLIQYYNGEERAKGNILERFSAQQFPDLHSELNLSSLELGDSALYFCASSQRAGGPNEQFFGPGTRLTVL.